One and the same sample provided the 18 T cell receptor beta chains below, sequenced in a study of shared clonotypes between healthy human individuals. Measured with immunoSEQ multiplex PCR; TCRdb has only the in-frame clones, and not every one. The sample contains about 680,000 clones, more than 70% of which appear only once. The sequencing sample was made of memory CD4+ T cells sorted from blood. Subset: CD45RA-negative fraction. Receptor source: a woman aged 30 to 39 in good health.

This clone was observed a single time. The rearrangement joins TRBV10-2 to TRBJ2-7; TRBD2 agrees at 7 bases. Germline loops: CDR1 WSHSY, CDR2 SAAADI. The CDR3 covers 16 residues. Trimming removed 3 bases from V and 2 bases from J; junction bases left unmatched: 10. The CDR3 nucleotides are TGCGCCAGCAGTGATCCGACCCGGACTAGACCCTACGAGCAGTACTTC. Encoded protein: CASSDPTRTRPYEQYF.

As to this clone: This CDR3 is also generated by other DNA sequences in the sample. The chain combines TRBV5-1 with TRBJ2-5, with no clear D. Trimming took 2 bases from V and 2 from J, leaving 1 base between them. Looked up from germline, CDR1 is SGHRS and CDR2 is YFSETQ. CDR3 size: 11 residues. The CDR3 coding sequence is TGCGCCAGCAGCTTACAAGAGACCCAGTACTTC. Translation: CASSLQETQYF.

J is TRBJ2-7 and V is TRBV7-8; TRBD2 agrees at 7 bases. V gave up 6 bases and J gave up 7 bases; unmatched junction bases: 15. Per the germline V gene, CDR1 is SGHVS and CDR2 is FQNEAQ. The length of the CDR3 is 15 residues. CDR3 protein: CASRSRLARLGEQYF. The CDR3 DNA reads as TGTGCCAGCAGATCCCGACTAGCCAGACTGGGGGAGCAGTACTTC.

The V gene is TRBV18, the J gene TRBJ2-3; D unresolved. CDR3 length: 13 amino acids. Germline values: CDR1 KGHSH, CDR2 LQKENI. V was pared by 2 bases and J by 3 bases, with 6 bases between. As DNA, the CDR3 is TGTGCCAGCTCACCAGCCCCAACAGATACGCAGTATTTT. The encoded protein is CASSPAPTDTQYF.

The rearrangement uses TRBV10-3 and TRBJ2-1; 13 nucleotides line up with TRBD2. The CDR3 is 16 residues long. V dropped 2 bases and J dropped 8; count of bases not matched to a gene: 6. In germline, CDR1 is ENHRY, CDR2 SYGVKD. In nucleotides, the CDR3 is TGTGCCATCAGTGAGGGGACTAGCGGGATGATTGATGAGCAGTTCTTC. It encodes CAISEGTSGMIDEQFF.

The CDR3 sequence is CASSNILGGSYNEQFF. The CDR3 nucleotides read TGTGCCAGCAGTAACATCTTGGGCGGGAGTTACAATGAGCAGTTCTTC. The genes are TRBV6-6 and TRBJ2-1; 7 nucleotides agree with TRBD2. The germline V gene encodes CDR1 MNHNY and CDR2 SVGAGI (reference sequence). This CDR3 is built from 16 residues. The V and J ends lost 5 bases and 4 bases, in that order; junction bases with no gene match: 11.

This chain links TRBV5-8 with TRBJ2-1; D is possibly TRBD2 (6 bases). With 4 bases removed from V and 0 bases from J, the gap between germline ends came to 11 bases. From germline, CDR1 is SGHTS and CDR2 YDEGEE. This CDR3 region has 15 residues. The CDR3, as DNA: TGTGCCAGCAGCCTTGGGACTTCCTCCTACAATGAGCAGTTCTTC. This codes for CASSLGTSSYNEQFF.

There are many counts of this clone. The chain has TRBV7-9 and TRBJ1-2; D is undetermined. The CDR3 is made up of 14 amino acids. V lost 4 bases, J lost 0 bases, and 9 bases lay in between. Germline V gene lookup returns CDR1 SEHNR and CDR2 FQNEAQ (reference sequence). The CDR3: CASSSSNSNYGYTF. CDR3 in DNA: TGTGCCAGCAGCTCCTCGAACTCTAACTATGGCTACACCTTC.

This chain connects TRBV5-1 to TRBJ2-7; 10 nucleotides match TRBD2. The CDR3 sequence is 13 residues long. Germline loops: CDR1 SGHRS, CDR2 YFSETQ. J lost 6 bases, V lost 9 bases, and 9 bases had no gene match. The CDR3 protein is CAKPGLALFEQYF. The CDR3 nucleotides read TGCGCCAAACCGGGACTAGCGTTGTTCGAGCAGTACTTC.

This sequence joins TRBV19 and TRBJ2-5, with 9 bases matching TRBD2. The CDR3 is 15 amino acids. The germline CDR1 and CDR2 sequences are LNHDA and SQIVND (reference sequence). The V segment lost 4 bases and the J segment 1 base; nucleotides outside the gene matches: 4. The chain's CDR3 is CASSRASGAQETQYF. CDR3 in DNA: TGTGCCAGTAGTAGAGCTAGCGGGGCCCAAGAGACCCAGTACTTC.

The J gene is TRBJ2-3, the V gene TRBV4-1; the D is unclear. CDR1 and CDR2 (germline): MGHRA, YSYEKL. The germline V and J ends were trimmed by 2 bases and 2 bases, with 20 bases remaining between them. The CDR3 runs to 18 residues. The CDR3 sequence: CASSQPPRTPPHTDTQYF. The DNA for the CDR3 is TGCGCCAGCAGCCAACCTCCCAGGACCCCTCCTCACACAGATACGCAGTATTTT.

The chain links TRBV5-1 to TRBJ2-7; a weak D match, TRBD1 (7 bases). The length of the CDR3 is 15 residues. The germline V gene has CDR1 SGHRS and CDR2 YFSETQ. Deletions cut 4 bases from V and 2 bases from J, with 16 bases between. In DNA form, the CDR3 reads TGCGCCAGCAGCGCGGGACAGCCCGAGACCTACGAGCAGTACTTC. Its translation: CASSAGQPETYEQYF.

DNA of the CDR3: TGTGCCAGCAGCTTAAGGTGGCCTAGCTCCTACAATGAGCAGTTCTTC. The encoded protein is CASSLRWPSSYNEQFF. V gene TRBV7-8 combines with J gene TRBJ2-1; D remains ambiguous. CDR3 length: 16 amino acids. V shed 2 bases and J shed 0 bases, with 11 bases lying between them. Germline-derived CDR1 and CDR2 are SGHVS and FQNEAQ.

The gene calls are TRBV6-6 and TRBJ2-7, with TRBD1 as a possible D gene (6 bases). The V end lost 5 bases, the J end lost 2 bases, and 13 bases lay between the germline ends. Germline CDR1 is MNHNY and CDR2 is SVGAGI (reference sequence). The length of the CDR3 is 14 residues. Here the CDR3 reads CASSPYRETYEQYF. CDR3 DNA: TGTGCCAGCAGTCCTTACAGGGAAACCTACGAGCAGTACTTC.

The chain uses TRBV5-1 and TRBJ2-7; 10 nucleotides agree with TRBD2. The germline V gene encodes CDR1 SGHRS and CDR2 YFSETQ. V trimming: 5 bases; J trimming: 0 bases; junction bases outside the gene matches: 8. The CDR3 length is 16 residues. This CDR3 is CASRLRSSGSSYEQYF. The CDR3 coding sequence is TGCGCCAGCAGGCTCAGATCTAGCGGGAGCTCCTACGAGCAGTACTTC. Supplemented by reference TRBV5-1 and TRBJ2-7, the full variable domain reads KAGVTQTPRYLIKTRGQQVTLSCSPISGHRSVSWYQQTPGQGLQFLFEYFSETQRNKGNFPGRFSGRQFSNSRSEMNVSTLELGDSALYLCASRLRSSGSSYEQYFGPGTRLTVT.

A single count supports this clone. The chain joins TRBV11-2 to TRBJ2-7, with 9 positions matching TRBD2. The V and J ends lost 5 bases and 4 bases, in that order; junction bases with no gene match: 9. Germline-derived CDR1 and CDR2 are SGHAT and FQNNGV. The CDR3 runs 15 residues. The CDR3 region is CASSPTSGKGYEQYF. DNA of the CDR3: TGTGCCAGCAGCCCGACTAGCGGTAAGGGATACGAGCAGTACTTC.

This clone was counted a few times. The J gene is TRBJ2-5, the V gene TRBV5-4; perhaps TRBD1 as D (5 bases). Trimming pared 3 bases from V and 3 bases from J, leaving 12 bases between. Germline-derived CDR1 and CDR2 are SGHNT and YYREEE (reference sequence). There are 14 residues in the CDR3. The CDR3, as DNA: TGTGCCAGCAGCTCCGGACATACCAAAGAGACCCAGTACTTC. This sequence encodes CASSSGHTKETQYF.

This clone was counted between two and nine times. The J gene is TRBJ2-7, the V gene TRBV6-1, with D possibly being TRBD1 (7 bases). Trimming left V 10 bases short and J 5 bases short, with 21 bases between. Per germline, CDR1 MNHNS and CDR2 SASEGT. The CDR3 spans 14 residues. The CDR3, as DNA: TGTGCCATTTTGGGGGGACAGCCCGCCCACGAGCAGTACTTC. Protein: CAILGGQPAHEQYF.